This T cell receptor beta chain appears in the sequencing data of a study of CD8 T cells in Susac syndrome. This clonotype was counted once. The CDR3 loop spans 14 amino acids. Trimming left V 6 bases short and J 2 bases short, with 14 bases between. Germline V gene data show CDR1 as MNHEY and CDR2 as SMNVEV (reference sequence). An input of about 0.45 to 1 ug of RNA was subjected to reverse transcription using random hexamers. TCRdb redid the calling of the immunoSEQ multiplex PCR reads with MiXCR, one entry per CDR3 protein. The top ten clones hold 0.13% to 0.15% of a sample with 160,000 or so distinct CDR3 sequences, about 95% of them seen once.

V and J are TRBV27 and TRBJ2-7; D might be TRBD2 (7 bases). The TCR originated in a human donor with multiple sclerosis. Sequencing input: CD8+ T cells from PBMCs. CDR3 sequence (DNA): TGTGCCAGCAGCTTAACGGGGGGCACCTACGAGCAGTACTTC. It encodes CASSLTGGTYEQYF.